A selection of T cell receptor beta chains follows, all from one sample in a study of OX40 agonist ivuxolimab in advanced cancers. Generated by immunoSEQ multiplex PCR, the TCRdb table keeps only in-frame clones and is missing some. This repertoire shows approximately 69,000 clones, approximately 81% found once; its top ten account for roughly 7.9%. Here the sequenced sample was CD4+ or CD8+ T cells sorted from blood, taken in a trial of the OX40 agonist ivuxolimab. Receptors originate from an adult with an advanced solid tumor such as melanoma, head and neck, liver or kidney cancer. CDR3s include the opening cysteine and the closing phenylalanine or tryptophan. A D gene is named only where the DNA matches it firmly. Size is omitted from some rows. Given values are once, few, many or a class for expanded clones.

size,J,V,length,D,DNA,CDR3
-,TRBJ2-3,TRBV9,15,-,TGTGCCAGCAGCGTAGTGGGGACACTACTGGATACGCAGTATTTT,CASSVVGTLLDTQYF
-,TRBJ1-5,TRBV6-1,16,TRBD1,TGTGCCAGCAGTGTCCTTGACAGGGTGGCAGATCAGCCCCAGCATTTT,CASSVLDRVADQPQHF
-,TRBJ2-2,TRBV12-5,17,-,TGTGCTAGTGGTCTTACCCTTTCTATGGGGCTCCCCGGGGAGCTGTTTTTT,CASGLTLSMGLPGELFF
-,TRBJ1-2,TRBV19,16,TRBD1,TGTGCCAGTAGTCTTCAACGTGGGACAGGGACATATGGCTACACCTTC,CASSLQRGTGTYGYTF
-,TRBJ1-2,TRBV6-5,14,-,TGTGCCAGCAGTATACAGGGAGGTATACGTGGCTACACCTTC,CASSIQGGIRGYTF
once,TRBJ1-2,TRBV28,14,-,TGTGCCAGCAGTTTACCTAGGGCTAACTATGGCTACACCTTC,CASSLPRANYGYTF
-,TRBJ1-2,TRBV7-3,14,-,TGTGCCAGCAGCCCGGACGGGCGCAGCTATGGCTACACCTTC,CASSPDGRSYGYTF
-,TRBJ2-5,TRBV5-1,16,-,TGCGCCAGCAGCTTATTCGCAGGGGCGCCCCAAGAGACCCAGTACTTC,CASSLFAGAPQETQYF
-,TRBJ2-7,TRBV7-2,15,TRBD2,TGTGCCAGCAGCTTAAGCGGGAGGGCCGTTTACGAGCAGTACTTC,CASSLSGRAVYEQYF
-,TRBJ2-4,TRBV29-1,16,-,TGCAGCGTTGAGGCAGGGTATGGGTTAACCAAAAACATTCAGTACTTC,CSVEAGYGLTKNIQYF
-,TRBJ2-1,TRBV7-6,16,TRBD2,TGTGCCAGCAGCTTAGGGCTAGCGGGAGCCTACAATGAGCAGTTCTTC,CASSLGLAGAYNEQFF
-,TRBJ1-5,TRBV2,16,TRBD1,TGTGCCAGCAGTGGGGCAGGGGGAGGTAGCAATCAGCCCCAGCATTTT,CASSGAGGGSNQPQHF
-,TRBJ2-5,TRBV7-2,14,-,TGTGCCAGCAGCTTGGGACGGTTGCAAGAGACCCAGTACTTC,CASSLGRLQETQYF
once,TRBJ1-2,TRBV7-8,13,-,TGTGCCAGCAGCTTAGAGTACAGGGCGGGCTACACCTTC,CASSLEYRAGYTF
-,TRBJ1-1,TRBV10-3,15,-,TGTGCCATCACGTCCCAACAGGGTCTTAACGCTGAAGCTTTCTTT,CAITSQQGLNAEAFF
-,TRBJ1-6,TRBV7-2,15,TRBD1,TGTGCCAGCAGCTTACGGACAGGGTCGGTTTCACCCCTCCACTTT,CASSLRTGSVSPLHF
-,TRBJ1-5,TRBV10-2,19,TRBD1,TGCGCCAGCAGTGAAGGGGGGACAGGGCTGGGCGTGGGCAATCAGCCCCAGCATTTT,CASSEGGTGLGVGNQPQHF
-,TRBJ1-1,TRBV5-1,15,TRBD1,TGCGCCAGCAGCCAGGTCGACAGGGGGCGGACTGAAGCTTTCTTT,CASSQVDRGRTEAFF
-,TRBJ2-2,TRBV6-4,16,-,TGTGCCAGCAGTGACTCTGGTCAGGGGAACACCGGGGAGCTGTTTTTT,CASSDSGQGNTGELFF
-,TRBJ1-3,TRBV29-1,14,-,TGCAGCGTGACCGGACCGGGGGGTGGAAACACCATATATTTT,CSVTGPGGGNTIYF
-,TRBJ1-4,TRBV18,15,TRBD1,TGTGCCAGCTCACTGACCATACAGGGGGCGGAAAAACTGTTTTTT,CASSLTIQGAEKLFF
-,TRBJ1-2,TRBV4-3,14,-,TGCGCCAGCAGCCAAGACGGGGGTAACTATGGCTACACCTTC,CASSQDGGNYGYTF
-,TRBJ1-1,TRBV7-8,14,-,TGTGCCAGCAGCTTAGTGGGGGGGGGCACTGAAGCTTTCTTT,CASSLVGGGTEAFF
-,TRBJ1-2,TRBV10-3,12,-,TGTGCCATCAGTGTTGGGGCTCATGGCTACACCTTC,CAISVGAHGYTF
-,TRBJ2-7,TRBV6-6,13,-,TGTGCCAGCGGCCGGGGGCCGGACTACGAGCAGTACTTC,CASGRGPDYEQYF
-,TRBJ2-1,TRBV6-5,16,TRBD2,TGTGCCAGCAGTTACTCGGGGCGGGAGTTCTACAATGAGCAGTTCTTC,CASSYSGREFYNEQFF
-,TRBJ2-2,TRBV5-1,14,-,TGCGCCAGCAGCGAAGGGTATGACACCGGGGAGCTGTTTTTT,CASSEGYDTGELFF
-,TRBJ2-3,TRBV7-9,11,-,TGTGCCAGCAGCTTGGCAGATACGCAGTATTTT,CASSLADTQYF
-,TRBJ2-4,TRBV5-4,17,TRBD1,TGTGCCAGCAGCCTAGGATGGGACAGGGGGCCCGGAAACATTCAGTACTTC,CASSLGWDRGPGNIQYF
few,TRBJ1-5,TRBV27,16,-,TGTGCCAGCAGTTCACCCATCAGGGATACCAATCAGCCCCAGCATTTT,CASSSPIRDTNQPQHF
-,TRBJ1-2,TRBV6-1,14,TRBD1,TGTGCCAGCAGTGAAAGGACAGGGGAGGATGGCTACACCTTC,CASSERTGEDGYTF
-,TRBJ2-1,TRBV6-5,15,TRBD1,TGTGCCAGCAGTTACCAGGGACAGGGGGCCAATGAGCAGTTCTTC,CASSYQGQGANEQFF
once,TRBJ1-5,TRBV10-3,14,-,TGTGCCTCTAAGACGCCAGGGGCAAATCAGCCCCAGCATTTT,CASKTPGANQPQHF
-,TRBJ1-5,TRBV15,15,-,TGTGCCACCAGCAGAGAGGAGCAGGGAGGTCAGCCCCAGCATTTT,CATSREEQGGQPQHF
-,TRBJ2-1,TRBV4-3,19,TRBD2,TGCGCCAGCAGCCAAGTATGGCTAGCGGGAGACCCAATCTACAATGAGCAGTTCTTC,CASSQVWLAGDPIYNEQFF
-,TRBJ2-7,TRBV9,15,-,TGTGCCAGCAGCGTAGGGCAGGGTTCCCTCTACGAGCAGTACTTC,CASSVGQGSLYEQYF
-,TRBJ1-2,TRBV6-4,14,-,TGTGCCAGCCTTAGTGAACTCTCTTCGTGTGGCTACACCTTC,CASLSELSSCGYTF
-,TRBJ2-5,TRBV5-1,11,-,TGTGCCAGCAGCTTGGGTGGGACCCAGTACTTC,CASSLGGTQYF
once,TRBJ2-2,TRBV5-1,12,-,TGCGCCAGCAGCCCCAACACCGGGGAGCTGTTTTTT,CASSPNTGELFF
once,TRBJ2-3,TRBV13,16,-,TGTGCCAGCAGCTTAGGTGGGGGGCTAGGCACAGATACGCAGTATTTT,CASSLGGGLGTDTQYF
-,TRBJ2-5,TRBV5-1,13,-,TGCGCCAGCAGCTTGGTAGGGGAAGAGACCCAGTACTTC,CASSLVGEETQYF
-,TRBJ1-2,TRBV7-6,14,-,TGTGCCAGCAGCTCCCGGGGAGGGTGGTATGGCTACACCTTC,CASSSRGGWYGYTF
-,TRBJ2-7,TRBV27,17,-,TGTGCCAGCAGCCCACGCCGGTCCGAGGGCCCGACGTACGAGCAGTACTTC,CASSPRRSEGPTYEQYF
-,TRBJ2-3,TRBV19,17,TRBD2,TGTGCCAGTAGCCGTTCCCGGACTAGCGATACGACAGATACGCAGTATTTT,CASSRSRTSDTTDTQYF
-,TRBJ2-7,TRBV5-1,14,-,TGCGCCAGCAGCTTGGGAACAGTAATCTACGAGCAGTACTTC,CASSLGTVIYEQYF
-,TRBJ2-1,TRBV19,13,-,TGTGCCAGTAGTACGGGACTTTACAATGAGCAGTTCTTC,CASSTGLYNEQFF
once,TRBJ2-7,TRBV6-1,13,-,TGTGCCAGCAGTGGATTCCAGGGGGGGGAGCAGTACTTC,CASSGFQGGEQYF
-,TRBJ2-7,TRBV18,14,-,TGTGCCAGCTCACCAGGCCAGGGCGACGGCGAGCAGTACTTC,CASSPGQGDGEQYF
-,TRBJ2-7,TRBV4-2,15,TRBD1,TGTGCCAGCAGCGAAGTCGGGACAGGACCGTACGAGCAGTACTTC,CASSEVGTGPYEQYF
-,TRBJ1-5,TRBV18,16,-,TGTGCCAGCTCACCAACCGGGACCCGTAGCAATCAGCCCCAGCATTTT,CASSPTGTRSNQPQHF
-,TRBJ2-1,TRBV11-1,17,-,TGTGCCAGCAGCTTGGTTGTAGGGACGAGCTCCTACAATGAGCAGTTCTTC,CASSLVVGTSSYNEQFF
-,TRBJ1-1,TRBV27,15,-,TGTGCCAGCAGTTTCCGGGGACGCCTTAACACTGAAGCTTTCTTT,CASSFRGRLNTEAFF
-,TRBJ1-4,TRBV2,16,-,TGTGCCAGCAGTGGCTGGTCGCGGTTAACTAATGAAAAACTGTTTTTT,CASSGWSRLTNEKLFF